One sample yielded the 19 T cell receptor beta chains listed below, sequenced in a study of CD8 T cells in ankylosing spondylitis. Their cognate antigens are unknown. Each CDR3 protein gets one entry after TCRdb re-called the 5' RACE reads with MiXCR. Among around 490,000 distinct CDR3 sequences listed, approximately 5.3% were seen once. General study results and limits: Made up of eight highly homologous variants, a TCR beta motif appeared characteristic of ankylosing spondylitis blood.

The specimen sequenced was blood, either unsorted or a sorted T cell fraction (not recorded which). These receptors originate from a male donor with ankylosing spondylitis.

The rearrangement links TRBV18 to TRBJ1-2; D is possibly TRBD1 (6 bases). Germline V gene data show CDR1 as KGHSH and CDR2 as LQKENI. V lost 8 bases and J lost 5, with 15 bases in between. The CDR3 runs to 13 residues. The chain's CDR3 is CASQKEGGYGYTF. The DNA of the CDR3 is TGTGCCAGCCAGAAGGAGGGGGGATATGGCTACACCTTC.

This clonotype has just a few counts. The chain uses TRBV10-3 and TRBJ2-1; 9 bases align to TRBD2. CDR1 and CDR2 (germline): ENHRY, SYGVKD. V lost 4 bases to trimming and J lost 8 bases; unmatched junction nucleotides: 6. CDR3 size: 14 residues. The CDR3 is CAISARGRAYEQFF. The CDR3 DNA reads TGTGCCATCAGTGCACGCGGGAGGGCCTATGAGCAGTTCTTC.

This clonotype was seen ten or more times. The CDR3 DNA reads TGTGCCAGCAGATCCGGGGTAGCCGGTGAGCAGTTCTTC. This sequence encodes CASRSGVAGEQFF. V and J are TRBV5-4 and TRBJ2-1; tentative D call: TRBD2 (5 bases). This CDR3 spans 13 amino acids. V lost 5 bases, J lost 9 bases, and 15 bases lay in between. The germline CDR1 and CDR2 sequences are SGHNT and YYREEE (reference sequence).

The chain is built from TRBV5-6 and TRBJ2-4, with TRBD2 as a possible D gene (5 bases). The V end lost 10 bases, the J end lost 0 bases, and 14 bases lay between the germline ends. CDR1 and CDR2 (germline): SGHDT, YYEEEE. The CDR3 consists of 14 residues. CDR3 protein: CAGGLRLAKNIQYF. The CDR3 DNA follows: TGTGCCGGCGGGCTACGGCTAGCCAAAAACATTCAGTACTTC. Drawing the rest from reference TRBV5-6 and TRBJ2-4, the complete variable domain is DAGVTQSPTHLIKTRGQQVTLRCSPKSGHDTVSWYQQALGQGPQFIFQYYEEEERQRGNFPDRFSGHQFPNYSSELNVNALLLGDSALYLCAGGLRLAKNIQYFGAGTRLSVL.

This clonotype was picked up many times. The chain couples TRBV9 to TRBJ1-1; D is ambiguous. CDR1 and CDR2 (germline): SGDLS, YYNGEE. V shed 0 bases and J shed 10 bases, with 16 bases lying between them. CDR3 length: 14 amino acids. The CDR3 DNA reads TGTGCCAGCAGCGTAGGATCGGGTAGGGTTGGAGCTTTCTTT. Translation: CASSVGSGRVGAFF.

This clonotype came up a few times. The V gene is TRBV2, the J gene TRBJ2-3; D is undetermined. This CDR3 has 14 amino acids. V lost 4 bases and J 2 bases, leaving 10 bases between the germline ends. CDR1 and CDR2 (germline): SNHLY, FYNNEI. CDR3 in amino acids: CASSGEAHTDTQYF. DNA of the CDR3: TGTGCCAGCAGTGGGGAAGCGCACACAGATACGCAGTATTTT.

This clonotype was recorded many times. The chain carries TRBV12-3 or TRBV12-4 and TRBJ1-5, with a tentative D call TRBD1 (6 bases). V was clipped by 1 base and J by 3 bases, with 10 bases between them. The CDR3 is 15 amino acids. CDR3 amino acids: CASSLGGQLNQPQHF. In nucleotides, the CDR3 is TGTGCCAGCAGTTTAGGGGGACAACTCAATCAGCCCCAGCATTTT.

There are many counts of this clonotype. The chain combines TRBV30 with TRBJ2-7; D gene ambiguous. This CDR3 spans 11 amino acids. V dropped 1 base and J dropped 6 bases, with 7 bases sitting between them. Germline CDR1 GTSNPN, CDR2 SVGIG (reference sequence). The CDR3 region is CAWSGPREQYF. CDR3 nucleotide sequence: TGTGCCTGGAGTGGACCCCGCGAGCAGTACTTC.

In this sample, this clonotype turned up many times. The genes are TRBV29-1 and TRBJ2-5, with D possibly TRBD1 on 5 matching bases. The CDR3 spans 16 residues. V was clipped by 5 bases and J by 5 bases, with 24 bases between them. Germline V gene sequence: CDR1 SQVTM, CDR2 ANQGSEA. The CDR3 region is CSVLPRYSRASETQYF. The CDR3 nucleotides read TGCAGCGTTCTACCGCGTTATTCCAGGGCTTCGGAGACCCAGTACTTC.

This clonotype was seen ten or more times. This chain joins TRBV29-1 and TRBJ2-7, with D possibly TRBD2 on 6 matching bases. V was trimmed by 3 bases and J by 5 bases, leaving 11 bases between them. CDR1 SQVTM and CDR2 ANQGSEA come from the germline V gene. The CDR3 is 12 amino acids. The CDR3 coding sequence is TGCAGCGTTGATGGGGGGTACCACGAGCAGTACTTC. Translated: CSVDGGYHEQYF.

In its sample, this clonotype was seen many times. The CDR3, as DNA: TGTGCCACCAACCTAGCGGGAGGGCTTCCAGATACGCAGTATTTT. This gives the protein CATNLAGGLPDTQYF. The rearrangement links TRBV27 to TRBJ2-3; 12 nucleotides match TRBD2. Trimming cost V 10 bases and J 4 bases; bases outside gene matches: 9. The CDR3 has 15 residues. The V gene's germline CDR1 is MNHEY and CDR2 SMNVEV (reference sequence).

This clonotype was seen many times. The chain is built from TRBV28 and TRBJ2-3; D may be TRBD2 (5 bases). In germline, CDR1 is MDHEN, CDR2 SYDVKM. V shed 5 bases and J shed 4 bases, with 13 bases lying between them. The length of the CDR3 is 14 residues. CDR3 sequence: CASSPPGLADTQYF. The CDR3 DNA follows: TGTGCCAGCAGTCCCCCGGGGTTGGCAGATACGCAGTATTTT.

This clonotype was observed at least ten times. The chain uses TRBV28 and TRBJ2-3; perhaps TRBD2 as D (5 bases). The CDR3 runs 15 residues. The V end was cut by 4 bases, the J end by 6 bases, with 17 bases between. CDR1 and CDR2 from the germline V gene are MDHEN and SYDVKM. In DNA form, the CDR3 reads TGTGCCAGCAGTTCAGAGCGGACGGGGTGGGATACGCAGTATTTT. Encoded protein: CASSSERTGWDTQYF.

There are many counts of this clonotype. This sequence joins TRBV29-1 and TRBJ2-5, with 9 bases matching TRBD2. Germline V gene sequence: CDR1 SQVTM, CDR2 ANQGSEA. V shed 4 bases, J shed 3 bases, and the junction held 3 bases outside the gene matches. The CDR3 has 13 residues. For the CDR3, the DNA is TGCAGCGTTGTGGCGGGGGGGGAAGAGACCCAGTACTTC. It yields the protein CSVVAGGEETQYF.

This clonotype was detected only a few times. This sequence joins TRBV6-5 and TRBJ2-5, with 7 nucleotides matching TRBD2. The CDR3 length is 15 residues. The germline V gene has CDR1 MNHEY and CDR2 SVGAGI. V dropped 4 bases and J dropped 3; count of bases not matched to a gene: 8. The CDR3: CASSSWGDYEETQYF. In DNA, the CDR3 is TGTGCCAGCAGTTCTTGGGGGGACTATGAAGAGACCCAGTACTTC.

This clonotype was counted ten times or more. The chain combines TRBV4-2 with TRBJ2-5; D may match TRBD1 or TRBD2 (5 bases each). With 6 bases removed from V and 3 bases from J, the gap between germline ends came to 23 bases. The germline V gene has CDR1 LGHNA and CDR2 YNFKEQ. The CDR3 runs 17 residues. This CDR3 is CASRRYWDGNREETQYF. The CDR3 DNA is TGTGCCAGCAGGCGATACTGGGACGGAAACCGAGAAGAGACCCAGTACTTC.

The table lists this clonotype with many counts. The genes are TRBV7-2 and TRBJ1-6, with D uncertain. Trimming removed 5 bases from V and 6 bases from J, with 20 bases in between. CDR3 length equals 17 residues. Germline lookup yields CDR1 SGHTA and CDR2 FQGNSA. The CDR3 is CASSRKSGREINSPLHF. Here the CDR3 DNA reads TGTGCCAGCAGCCGGAAGTCGGGTAGAGAAATTAATTCACCCCTCCACTTT.

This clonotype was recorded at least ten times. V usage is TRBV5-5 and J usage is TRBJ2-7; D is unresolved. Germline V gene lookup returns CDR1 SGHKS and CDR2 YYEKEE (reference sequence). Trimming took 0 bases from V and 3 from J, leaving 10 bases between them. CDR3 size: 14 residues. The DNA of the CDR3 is TGTGCCAGCAGCTTGGTCCGTATAAACTACGAGCAGTACTTC. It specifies CASSLVRINYEQYF. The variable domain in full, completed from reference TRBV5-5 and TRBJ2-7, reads DAGVTQSPTHLIKTRGQQVTLRCSPISGHKSVSWYQQVLGQGPQFIFQYYEKEERGRGNFPDRFSARQFPNYSSELNVNALLLGDSALYLCASSLVRINYEQYFGPGTRLTVT.

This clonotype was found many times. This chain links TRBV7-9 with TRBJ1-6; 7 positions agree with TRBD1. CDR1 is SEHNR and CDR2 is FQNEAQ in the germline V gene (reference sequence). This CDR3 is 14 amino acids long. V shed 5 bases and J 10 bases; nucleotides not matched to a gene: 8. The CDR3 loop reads CASSPGQDFSPLHF. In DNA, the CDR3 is TGTGCCAGCAGCCCAGGACAGGATTTCTCACCCCTCCACTTT.